The present T cell receptor beta chain was sequenced within a study of regulatory T cells in long-lasting Graves disease. The TCR beta library used iRepertoire HTBI primers with Arm-PCR amplification of CDR3. TCRdb re-called the multiplex PCR reads with MiXCR, one entry per CDR3 protein. The sample consists of about 470,000 distinct CDR3 sequences, 14% to 15% of them appearing once. Time point reported: newly diagnosed GD, antithyroid drugs for less than 3 months. From RNA extracted from PBMCs, the TCR library was made. The CDR3 totals 15 residues. V shed 4 bases and J 0 bases; nucleotides not matched to a gene: 4. Germline V CDR1 and CDR2: SGHRS, YFSETQ. This clonotype was seen a few times. These records were also assigned to another study, of T cells in Graves' hyperthyroidism and ophthalmopathy. That source reports: Patients aged 18 to 65 had newly diagnosed hyperthyroidism that had lasted under 2 months. Model-based prediction identified ophthalmopathy a median about 7 months prior to its onset.

This chain connects TRBV5-1 to TRBJ1-3; TRBD1 agrees at 7 bases. The sequence came from a woman younger than 45 with Graves disease. The specimen was peripheral blood mononuclear cells (PBMCs), collected at new diagnosis, from a patient treated with antithyroid drugs. Written as DNA, the CDR3 is TGCGCCAGCAGCACAGGGGAATACTCTGGAAACACCATATATTTT. The encoded protein is CASSTGEYSGNTIYF.